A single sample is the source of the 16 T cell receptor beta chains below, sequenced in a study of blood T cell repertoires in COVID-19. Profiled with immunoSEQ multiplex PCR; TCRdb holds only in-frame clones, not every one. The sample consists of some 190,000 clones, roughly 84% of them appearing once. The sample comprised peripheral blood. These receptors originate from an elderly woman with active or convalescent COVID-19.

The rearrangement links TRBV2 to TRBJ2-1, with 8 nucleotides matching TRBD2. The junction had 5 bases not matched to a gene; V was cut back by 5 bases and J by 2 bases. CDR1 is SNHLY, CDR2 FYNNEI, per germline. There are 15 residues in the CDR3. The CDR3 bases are TGTGCCAGCAGTCGTAGCGGGAACGCCTACAATGAGCAGTTCTTC. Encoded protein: CASSRSGNAYNEQFF.

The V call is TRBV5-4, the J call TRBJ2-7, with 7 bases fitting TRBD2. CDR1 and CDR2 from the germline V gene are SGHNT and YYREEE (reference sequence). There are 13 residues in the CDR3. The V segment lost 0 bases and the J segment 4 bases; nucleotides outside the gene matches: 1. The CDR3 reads CASSLGGGYEQYF. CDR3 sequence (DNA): TGTGCCAGCAGCTTGGGGGGGGGATACGAGCAGTACTTC.

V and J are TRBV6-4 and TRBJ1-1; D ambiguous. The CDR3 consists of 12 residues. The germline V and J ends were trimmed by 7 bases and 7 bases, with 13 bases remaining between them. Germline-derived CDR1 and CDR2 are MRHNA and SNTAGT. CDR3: CASKGFGIEAFF. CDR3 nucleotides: TGTGCCAGCAAAGGGTTCGGGATTGAAGCTTTCTTT.

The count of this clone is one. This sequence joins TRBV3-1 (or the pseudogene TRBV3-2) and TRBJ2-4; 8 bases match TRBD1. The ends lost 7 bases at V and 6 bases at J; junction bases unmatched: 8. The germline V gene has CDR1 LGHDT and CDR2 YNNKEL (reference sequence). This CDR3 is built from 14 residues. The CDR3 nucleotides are TGTGCCAGCAACAACGGGACAGGTACAAACATTCAGTACTTC. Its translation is CASNNGTGTNIQYF.

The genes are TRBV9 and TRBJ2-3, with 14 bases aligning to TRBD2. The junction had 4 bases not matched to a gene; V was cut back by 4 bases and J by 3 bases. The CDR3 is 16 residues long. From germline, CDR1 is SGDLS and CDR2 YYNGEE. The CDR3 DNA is TGTGCCAGCAGCCACAGGACTAGCGGGAGGACAGATACGCAGTATTTT. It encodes CASSHRTSGRTDTQYF.

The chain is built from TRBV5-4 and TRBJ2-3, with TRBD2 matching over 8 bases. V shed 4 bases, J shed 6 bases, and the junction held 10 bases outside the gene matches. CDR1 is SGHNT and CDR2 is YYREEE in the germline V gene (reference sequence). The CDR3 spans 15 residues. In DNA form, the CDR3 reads TGTGCCAGCAGCCCGGGGACTAGAGTCGGCGATACGCAGTATTTT. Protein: CASSPGTRVGDTQYF.

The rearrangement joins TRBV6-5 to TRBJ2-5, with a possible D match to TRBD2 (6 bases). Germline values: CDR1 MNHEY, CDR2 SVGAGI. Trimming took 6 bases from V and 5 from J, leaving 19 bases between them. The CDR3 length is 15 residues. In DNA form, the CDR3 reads TGTGCCAGCAGCACCGTAGGCGGGGCAATCGAGACCCAGTACTTC. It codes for CASSTVGGAIETQYF.

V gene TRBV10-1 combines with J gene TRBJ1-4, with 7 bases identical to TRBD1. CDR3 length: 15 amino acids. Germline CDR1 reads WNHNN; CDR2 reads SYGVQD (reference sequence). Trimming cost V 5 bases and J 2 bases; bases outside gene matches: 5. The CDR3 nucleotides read TGCGCCAGCAGTTCCGGACAGGTCACTAATGAAAAACTGTTTTTT. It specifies CASSSGQVTNEKLFF.

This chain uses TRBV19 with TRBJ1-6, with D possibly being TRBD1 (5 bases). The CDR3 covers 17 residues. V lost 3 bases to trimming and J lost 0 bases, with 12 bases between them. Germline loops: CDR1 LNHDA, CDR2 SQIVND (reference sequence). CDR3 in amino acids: CASSIYRTVSYNSPLHF. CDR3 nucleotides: TGTGCCAGTAGTATCTACAGGACCGTCTCCTATAATTCACCCCTCCACTTT.

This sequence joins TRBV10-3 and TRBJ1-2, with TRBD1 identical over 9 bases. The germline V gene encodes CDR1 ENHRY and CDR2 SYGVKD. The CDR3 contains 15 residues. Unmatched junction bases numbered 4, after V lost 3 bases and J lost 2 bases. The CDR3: CAISDTGGANYGYTF. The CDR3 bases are TGTGCCATCAGTGATACAGGGGGCGCCAACTATGGCTACACCTTC.

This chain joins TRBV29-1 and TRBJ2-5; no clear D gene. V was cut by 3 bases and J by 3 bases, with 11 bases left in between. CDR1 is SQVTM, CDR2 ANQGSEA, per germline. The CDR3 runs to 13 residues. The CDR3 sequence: CSVDPGIEETQYF. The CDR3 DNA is TGCAGCGTTGATCCAGGTATAGAAGAGACCCAGTACTTC. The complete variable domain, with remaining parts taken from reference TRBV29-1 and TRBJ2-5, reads SAVISQKPSRDICQRGTSLTIQCQVDSQVTMMFWYRQQPGQSLTLIATANQGSEATYESGFVIDKFPISRPNLTFSTLTVSNMSPEDSSIYLCSVDPGIEETQYFGPGTRLLVL.

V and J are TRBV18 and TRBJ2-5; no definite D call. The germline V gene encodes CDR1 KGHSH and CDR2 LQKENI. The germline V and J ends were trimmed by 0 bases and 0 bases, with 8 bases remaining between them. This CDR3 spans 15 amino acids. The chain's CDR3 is CASSPPPPDQETQYF. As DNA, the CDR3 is TGTGCCAGCTCACCACCCCCTCCCGACCAAGAGACCCAGTACTTC.

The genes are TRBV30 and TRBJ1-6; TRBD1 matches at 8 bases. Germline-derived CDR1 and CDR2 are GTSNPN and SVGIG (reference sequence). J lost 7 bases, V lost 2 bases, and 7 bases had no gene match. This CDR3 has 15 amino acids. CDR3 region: CAWSSQGVRNSPLHF. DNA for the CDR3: TGTGCCTGGAGTTCACAGGGGGTTAGAAATTCACCCCTCCACTTT.

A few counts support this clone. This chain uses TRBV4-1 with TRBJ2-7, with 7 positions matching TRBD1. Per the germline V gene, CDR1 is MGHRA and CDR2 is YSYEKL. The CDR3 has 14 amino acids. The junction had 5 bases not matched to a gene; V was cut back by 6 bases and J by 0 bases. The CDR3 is CASRRTGDSYEQYF. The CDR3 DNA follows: TGCGCCAGCAGGCGAACAGGGGACTCCTACGAGCAGTACTTC.

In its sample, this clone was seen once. This CDR3 is CASGPGLAGDLGYEQYF. In DNA, the CDR3 is TGTGCTAGTGGTCCGGGACTAGCGGGAGACTTGGGTTACGAGCAGTACTTC. The gene calls are TRBV12-5 and TRBJ2-7; 14 bases are a match to TRBD2. V was pared by 5 bases and J by 4 bases, with 10 bases of the junction left unmatched. The CDR3 is made up of 17 amino acids. Germline V lookup: CDR1 LGHNT, CDR2 FRNRAP.

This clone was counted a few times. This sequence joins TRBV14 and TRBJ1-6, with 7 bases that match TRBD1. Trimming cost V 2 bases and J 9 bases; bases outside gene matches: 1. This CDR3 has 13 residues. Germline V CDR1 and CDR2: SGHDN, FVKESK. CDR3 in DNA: TGTGCCAGCAGCCAATCAGGGGGTTCACCCCTCCACTTT. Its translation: CASSQSGGSPLHF.